This is a list of T cell receptor beta chains from one sample in a study of CD8+ T cells in alopecia areata. Profiling relied on immunoSEQ multiplex PCR, and the TCRdb table lists in-frame clones only, not all of them. The sample carries more than 100,000 clones, more than 45% recorded once. The sample here was CD4+ T cells sorted from blood, taken at week 4, from a patient treated with tofacitinib. These receptors all stem from a human donor with alopecia areata. CDR3s include the opening cysteine and the closing phenylalanine or tryptophan. A D gene is named only where the DNA matches it firmly. A row's size may be missing; if present it is once, few, many or a size class.

V	size	D	J	CDR3	DNA
TRBV7-3	few	-	TRBJ2-3	CASSLNGITDTQYF	TGTGCCAGCAGCTTAAACGGGATCACAGATACGCAGTATTTT
TRBV18	-	-	TRBJ2-7	CASSPPPGAYEQYF	TGTGCCAGCTCACCACCCCCAGGTGCCTACGAGCAGTACTTC
TRBV25-1	few	TRBD1	TRBJ1-4	CASSERTGSTEKLFF	TGTGCCAGCAGTGAACGGACAGGGTCTACTGAAAAACTGTTTTTT
TRBV29-1	few	TRBD2	TRBJ2-1	CSVFLAGGYNEQFF	TGCAGCGTTTTTCTAGCGGGGGGTTACAATGAGCAGTTCTTC
TRBV11-2	-	TRBD2	TRBJ2-3	CASRGPGLGTDTQYF	TGTGCCAGCAGGGGGCCGGGACTAGGCACAGATACGCAGTATTTT
TRBV4-2	few	TRBD1	TRBJ2-7	CASSQQGAGEQYF	TGTGCCAGCAGCCAACAGGGGGCCGGCGAGCAGTACTTC
TRBV29-1	-	-	TRBJ2-3	CSVVNGGTQYF	TGCAGCGTAGTAAACGGGGGAACGCAGTATTTT
TRBV6-1	few	TRBD2	TRBJ2-7	CASSEVAGGGSYEQYF	TGTGCCAGCAGTGAAGTAGCGGGCGGGGGCTCCTACGAGCAGTACTTC
TRBV2	few	TRBD1	TRBJ1-5	CASRQGVNQPQHF	TGTGCCAGCCGCCAGGGGGTCAATCAGCCCCAGCATTTT
TRBV29-1	-	-	TRBJ2-7	CSAQTENYEQYF	TGCAGCGCTCAGACAGAAAACTACGAGCAGTACTTC
TRBV7-9	-	TRBD1	TRBJ2-1	CASSQLGQATYNEQFF	TGTGCCAGCAGCCAACTGGGACAGGCAACCTACAATGAGCAGTTCTTC
TRBV29-1	few	TRBD1	TRBJ1-5	CSVLTGDQPQHF	TGCAGCGTACTAACAGGGGATCAGCCCCAGCATTTT
TRBV30	-	TRBD1	TRBJ2-7	CASGQGALEQYF	TGTGCCTCGGGACAGGGGGCGCTTGAGCAGTACTTC
TRBV6-1	-	-	TRBJ2-5	CASKPSIKETQYF	TGTGCCAGCAAGCCCTCGATTAAAGAGACCCAGTACTTC
TRBV29-1	-	-	TRBJ1-2	CSVEGLNYGYTF	TGCAGCGTTGAAGGGTTAAACTATGGCTACACCTTC
TRBV2	-	TRBD1	TRBJ2-2	CASRGQGNTGELFF	TGTGCCAGCAGGGGACAGGGGAACACCGGGGAGCTGTTTTTT
TRBV7-6	-	TRBD1	TRBJ1-1	CASSLGQRNTEAFF	TGTGCCAGCAGCCTGGGACAGCGGAACACTGAAGCTTTCTTT